These 29 T cell receptor beta chains share one sample of origin, sequenced in a study of molecular identifiers for immune sequencing clone quantification. Via MiXCR, TCRdb re-called the PCR reads, giving one row per CDR3 protein. The data show about 32,000 distinct CDR3 sequences, about 19% seen once. The sample comprised naive CD8+ T cells from blood, with Jurkat cell RNA spiked in. Regarding subset: FACS-sorted CD8+CD4-CCR7+CD45RA+ naive T cells. The receptor set was obtained from a human donor in good health. Some libraries in this study had Jurkat cell RNA spiked in.

The sample holds a few counts of this clonotype. The rearrangement uses TRBV6-6 and TRBJ2-2; no clear D. This CDR3 comprises 17 residues. The germline V and J ends were trimmed by 5 bases and 6 bases, with 22 bases remaining between them. CDR1 is MNHNY and CDR2 is SVGAGI in the germline V gene (reference sequence). CDR3 in amino acids: CASSTTPARWASGELFF. DNA for the CDR3: TGTGCCAGCAGTACCACCCCTGCGCGGTGGGCTTCCGGGGAGCTGTTTTTT.

Comment on this clonotype: This may be a read error, as it is one base from a much larger clone. The chain uses TRBV9 and TRBJ2-5, with D uncertain. Germline CDR1 and CDR2: SGDLS and YYNGEE. CDR3 length equals 14 residues. The DNA of the CDR3 is TGTGCCAGCGGCGTAGACGCCAGCCAAGAGACCCAGTACTTC. This encodes CASGVDASQETQYF.

This clonotype was found many times. The V gene is TRBV2, the J gene TRBJ2-1; D possibly matches TRBD1 or TRBD2 (6 bases each). CDR1 is SNHLY, CDR2 FYNNEI, per germline. The germline V and J ends were trimmed by 6 bases and 6 bases, with 9 bases remaining between them. CDR3 length equals 12 residues. The DNA for the CDR3 is TGTGCCAGCAGCGGGGGCTTCAATGAGCAGTTCTTC. It yields the protein CASSGGFNEQFF.

This clonotype was found many times. This rearrangement joins TRBV28 to TRBJ1-5; D call uncertain. This CDR3 is built from 13 residues. Germline CDR1 MDHEN, CDR2 SYDVKM. Trimming pared 3 bases from V and 6 bases from J, leaving 9 bases between. The CDR3 region has the DNA TGTGCCAGCAGTTTGGGGTATGGTCAGCCCCAGCATTTT. Translated, it gives CASSLGYGQPQHF.

This clonotype came up many times. The gene calls are TRBV20-1 and TRBJ2-5, with unresolved D. The CDR3 has 13 amino acids. Trimming took off 0 bases at V and 3 bases at J, with 8 bases between the two ends. Looked up from germline, CDR1 is DFQATT and CDR2 is SNEGSKA (reference sequence). CDR3 sequence reads: CSARETTEETQYF. CDR3 bases: TGCAGTGCTAGAGAAACGACTGAAGAGACCCAGTACTTC.

A remark on this clonotype: A much larger clone lies one base from this, so it may be a read error. The rearrangement uses TRBV27 and TRBJ1-1, with D hard to call. The CDR3 is made up of 16 amino acids. In germline, CDR1 is MNHEY, CDR2 SMNVEV (reference sequence). The V end was cut by 0 bases, the J end by 0 bases, with 11 bases between. The CDR3: CASSLSFDHLNTEAFF. The CDR3 DNA reads as TGTGCCAGCAGTTTATCCTTCGACCATCTGAACACTGAAGCTTTCTTT.

This clonotype was seen many times. The chain has TRBV4-3 and TRBJ2-7; D is possibly TRBD1 (5 bases). Per the germline V gene, CDR1 is LGHNA and CDR2 is YSLEER. Trimming shortened V by 1 base and J by 2 bases, and 12 bases separated the two germline ends. This CDR3 is built from 15 residues. The CDR3 reads CASSQAQGRTYEQYF. The CDR3 bases are TGCGCCAGCAGCCAAGCGCAGGGCCGAACCTACGAGCAGTACTTC.

The chain has TRBV7-3 and TRBJ2-3; the match to TRBD2 covers 10 bases. Germline V lookup: CDR1 SGHTA, CDR2 FQGTGA. The CDR3 has 15 amino acids. The junction had 7 bases not matched to a gene; V was cut back by 4 bases and J by 6 bases. Here the CDR3 DNA reads TGTGCCAGCAGCTCAATAGCGGGAGGTAGTGATACGCAGTATTTT. Its translation is CASSSIAGGSDTQYF.

This clonotype was detected ten times or more. The chain combines TRBV4-3 with TRBJ2-5, with D perhaps TRBD2 (5 bases). CDR1 LGHNA and CDR2 YSLEER come from the germline V gene. Trimming took 0 bases from V and 4 from J, leaving 12 bases between them. The CDR3 runs to 15 residues. The CDR3 is CASSQDGRVGETQYF. The CDR3 region has the DNA TGCGCCAGCAGCCAAGATGGGCGGGTAGGAGAGACCCAGTACTTC.

This clonotype was detected many times. This sequence joins TRBV19 and TRBJ1-1; D call uncertain. The germline V and J ends were trimmed by 1 base and 1 base, with 10 bases remaining between them. The CDR3 length is 15 residues. Germline values: CDR1 LNHDA, CDR2 SQIVND (reference sequence). The CDR3 loop is CASSIAEGQNTEAFF. CDR3 coding DNA: TGTGCCAGTAGTATAGCCGAAGGGCAGAACACTGAAGCTTTCTTT. The full variable domain, its missing parts supplied by reference TRBV19 and TRBJ1-1, is DGGITQSPKYLFRKEGQNVTLSCEQNLNHDAMYWYRQDPGQGLRLIYYSQIVNDFQKGDIAEGYSVSREKKESFPLTVTSAQKNPTAFYLCASSIAEGQNTEAFFGQGTRLTVV.

The chain uses TRBV19 and TRBJ1-1, with D possibly matching TRBD1 (5 bases). There are 15 residues in the CDR3. Trimming took 3 bases from V and 6 from J, leaving 17 bases between them. Germline loops: CDR1 LNHDA, CDR2 SQIVND (reference sequence). DNA for the CDR3: TGTGCCAGTAGTATCCCGGCAGGGTCCGGCGCTGAAGCTTTCTTT. Amino acids: CASSIPAGSGAEAFF.

This chain uses TRBV6-5 with TRBJ1-3; 9 nucleotides line up with TRBD1. The CDR3 length is 15 residues. Germline-derived CDR1 and CDR2 are MNHEY and SVGAGI. V dropped 5 bases and J dropped 0; count of bases not matched to a gene: 2. The CDR3 nucleotides are TGTGCCAGCAGTACGACAGGGGGCTCTGGAAACACCATATATTTT. Encoded protein: CASSTTGGSGNTIYF.

As regards this clonotype: The junction departs from germline at one end; a sequencing error may be responsible. This chain uses TRBV28 with TRBJ2-1; D remains unclear. Germline CDR1 and CDR2: MDHEN and SYDVKM. This CDR3 region has 12 residues. DNA of the CDR3: TGTGCCTGCAGCCTCATAGGATGGGAGCAGTTCTTC. Protein: CACSLIGWEQFF. The entire variable domain, with the rest obtained from reference TRBV28 and TRBJ2-1, is as follows: DVKVTQSSRYLVKRTGEKVFLECVQDMDHENMFWYRQDPGLGLRLIYFSYDVKMKEKGDIPEGYSVSREKKERFSLILESASTNQTSMYLCACSLIGWEQFFGPGTRLTVL.

As concerns this clonotype: One end of the junction varies from germline; a read error may be responsible. The chain joins TRBV5-3 to TRBJ1-5, with D possibly being TRBD1 (5 bases). TRBV5-3 is annotated as an ORF whose role is uncertain. The CDR3 is made up of 15 amino acids. This CDR3 reads CASSLMVVAGQPQHF. The CDR3 nucleotides are TGTGCCAGCAGCTTGATGGTTGTGGCAGGGCAGCCCCAGCATTTT.

To note about this clonotype: In this CDR3 the conserved last residue, phenylalanine or tryptophan, is missing, so a read error is likely. This CDR3 reads CASSHASGGMADTQYL. CDR3 sequence (DNA): TGTGCCAGCAGTCACGCTAGCGGGGGTATGGCAGATACGCAGTATCTT. V and J are TRBV6-5 and TRBJ2-3; 10 nucleotides line up with TRBD2. CDR3 length: 16 residues. Germline CDR1 MNHEY, CDR2 SVGAGI. Unmatched junction bases numbered 9, after V lost 5 bases and J lost 4 bases.

As to this clonotype: Just one base apart from a much larger clone, this may be a read error. The chain couples TRBV12-3 or TRBV12-4 to TRBJ1-5; tentatively, D is TRBD1 (5 bases). CDR3 length equals 14 residues. The CDR3 spells CTSSTWGDNQPQHF. CDR3 sequence (DNA): TGTACCAGCAGTACGTGGGGGGACAATCAGCCCCAGCATTTT.

This clonotype was observed at least ten times. This chain connects TRBV28 to TRBJ2-3; D perhaps matches TRBD2 (6 bases). Trimming took off 2 bases at V and 3 bases at J, with 12 bases between the two ends. CDR1 is MDHEN and CDR2 is SYDVKM in the germline V gene. The CDR3 covers 15 residues. CDR3 coding DNA: TGTGCCAGCAGTTTAACGGCAGGGAGGACAGATACGCAGTATTTT. Its protein product is CASSLTAGRTDTQYF.

In this sample, this clonotype is medium-sized. This chain joins TRBV7-8 and TRBJ2-3; the D is unclear. The V and J ends lost 1 base and 2 bases respectively, with 7 bases between them. Germline lookup yields CDR1 SGHVS and CDR2 FQNEAQ. This CDR3 comprises 14 residues. DNA of the CDR3: TGTGCCAGCAGCTTAGACCTGACCACAGATACGCAGTATTTT. Its protein product is CASSLDLTTDTQYF.

This clonotype appeared many times. The chain recombines TRBV29-1 with TRBJ2-2; tentatively, D is TRBD1 (6 bases). In germline, CDR1 is SQVTM, CDR2 ANQGSEA. Trimming cost V 7 bases and J 2 bases, with 11 bases left between them. The CDR3 loop spans 13 amino acids. CDR3 loop: CSAGTLNTGELFF. CDR3 DNA: TGCAGCGCTGGGACACTTAACACCGGGGAGCTGTTTTTT.

This clonotype was found many times. V gene TRBV12-3 or TRBV12-4 combines with J gene TRBJ2-3; D perhaps matches TRBD2 (5 bases). The CDR3 length is 15 residues. V dropped 3 bases and J dropped 1 base, with 11 bases sitting between them. Here the CDR3 reads CASSFGITGTDTQYF. In DNA form, the CDR3 reads TGTGCCAGCAGTTTCGGGATAACCGGCACAGATACGCAGTATTTT.

The chain joins TRBV3-1 to TRBJ2-3; possible D gene TRBD1, 5 bases. CDR1 is LGHDT and CDR2 is YNNKEL in the germline V gene (reference sequence). V lost 0 bases and J lost 0, with 13 bases in between. The CDR3 totals 17 residues. The CDR3 here is CASSQDGAISSTDTQYF. The CDR3 region has the DNA TGTGCCAGCAGCCAAGATGGGGCTATTTCTAGCACAGATACGCAGTATTTT.

Within the sample, this clonotype is medium-sized. V usage is TRBV7-2 and J usage is TRBJ2-3, with D unclear. Trimming left V 5 bases short and J 3 bases short, with 18 bases between. Germline CDR1 SGHTA, CDR2 FQGNSA. The CDR3 spans 16 residues. DNA for the CDR3: TGTGCCAGCAGCCCCGTCGAGGAAATTGGGACAGATACGCAGTATTTT. This translates into CASSPVEEIGTDTQYF.

This clonotype was found many times. The V and J genes are TRBV7-9 and TRBJ2-2; 9 nucleotides agree with TRBD1. V lost 1 base, J lost 1 base, and 10 bases stayed unmatched. The V gene's germline CDR1 is SEHNR and CDR2 FQNEAQ (reference sequence). The CDR3 spans 19 residues. This CDR3 is CASSLGTAGTGQNTGELFF. The CDR3 region has the DNA TGTGCCAGCAGCTTAGGGACCGCCGGGACAGGGCAGAACACCGGGGAGCTGTTTTTT.

This clonotype was found many times. The chain links TRBV27 to TRBJ2-7; D might be TRBD2 (5 bases). This CDR3 spans 16 amino acids. CDR1 MNHEY and CDR2 SMNVEV come from the germline V gene (reference sequence). Trimming cost V 0 bases and J 0 bases, with 12 bases left between them. CDR3 coding DNA: TGTGCCAGCAGTTTATCTGGCCTGAGCGGCTCCTACGAGCAGTACTTC. This translates into CASSLSGLSGSYEQYF.

Many counts were recorded for this clonotype. The V and J genes are TRBV5-4 and TRBJ2-7, with 11 nucleotides matching TRBD2. The CDR3 is 17 amino acids. Looked up from germline, CDR1 is SGHNT and CDR2 is YYREEE (reference sequence). The V and J ends lost 4 bases and 3 bases, in that order; junction bases with no gene match: 12. The CDR3 region has the DNA TGTGCCAGCAGCATCTACGGGACTAGCGGTACGATCTACGAGCAGTACTTC. Translation gives CASSIYGTSGTIYEQYF.

This clonotype was recorded many times. V is TRBV4-1 and J is TRBJ2-7, with TRBD1 identical over 9 bases. The CDR3 loop spans 15 amino acids. The germline CDR1 and CDR2 sequences are MGHRA and YSYEKL. Losses at the gene ends were 1 base for V and 4 bases for J; bases not matched to a gene: 5. CDR3 in DNA: TGCGCCAGCAGCCAAGCAGCGACAGGGGGATACGAGCAGTACTTC. This sequence encodes CASSQAATGGYEQYF.

This clonotype was observed many times. V is TRBV7-2 and J is TRBJ2-5; tentative D call: TRBD1 (6 bases). Per the germline V gene, CDR1 is SGHTA and CDR2 is FQGNSA. Between the trimmed V and J ends, which lost 3 bases and 5 bases, there was a span of 13 bases. The CDR3 runs to 14 residues. CDR3 coding DNA: TGTGCCAGCAGCTTTACGGGGCAGGGGGAGACCCAGTACTTC. Translating it yields CASSFTGQGETQYF.

Notes on this clonotype: This may stem from a read error, because a much larger clone lies one nucleotide away. The chain carries TRBV30 and TRBJ2-3, with 12 bases fitting TRBD1. Germline V gene lookup returns CDR1 GTSNPN and CDR2 SVGIG (reference sequence). The CDR3 consists of 19 residues. J was trimmed by 2 bases and V by 1 base; bases with no gene match: 13. CDR3 DNA: TGTGCCTGGAGTGACAGTGGGGGCGGGACAGGGGGCTTCACAGATACGCAGTATTTT. It is translated as CAWSDSGGGTGGFTDTQYF.

This clonotype was seen many times. V gene TRBV5-6 combines with J gene TRBJ2-3; no clear D gene. The CDR3 spans 14 residues. Deletions cut 0 bases from V and 0 bases from J, with 5 bases between. From germline, CDR1 is SGHDT and CDR2 YYEEEE. CDR3 coding DNA: TGTGCCAGCAGCTTGGCCCGCAGCACAGATACGCAGTATTTT. It codes for CASSLARSTDTQYF.